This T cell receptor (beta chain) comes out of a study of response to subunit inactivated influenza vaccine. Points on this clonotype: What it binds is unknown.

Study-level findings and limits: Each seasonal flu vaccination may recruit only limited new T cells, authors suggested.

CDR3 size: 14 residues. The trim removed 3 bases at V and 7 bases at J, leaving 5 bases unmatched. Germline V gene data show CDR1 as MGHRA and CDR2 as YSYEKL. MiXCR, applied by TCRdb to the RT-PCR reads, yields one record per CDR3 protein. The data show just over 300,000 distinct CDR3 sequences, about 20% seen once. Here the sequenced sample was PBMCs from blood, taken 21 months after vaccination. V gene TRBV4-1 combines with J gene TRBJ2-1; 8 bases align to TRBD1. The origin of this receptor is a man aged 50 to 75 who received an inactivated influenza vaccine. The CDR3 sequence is CASSQTTGGNEQFF. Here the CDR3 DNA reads TGCGCCAGCAGCCAGACCACAGGGGGTAATGAGCAGTTCTTC.